This record looks at one T cell receptor (beta chain) sequence and its context. The time point is: blood 4 weeks post-SBRT, at nephrectomy. Treatment in this sample: 15 Gy SBRT to primary tumor, nephrectomy 4 weeks later. Serial blood draws occurred at baseline and 2 and 4 weeks post-SBRT. The data were produced by immunoSEQ multiplex PCR, yet TCRdb's version contains in-frame clones alone and is incomplete. The sample includes about 76,000 clones, roughly 87% of them seen just once. The data are from a study of radiation and T cells in renal cell carcinoma. The CDR3 length is 14 residues. J gave up 6 bases and V 4 bases, and 5 bases lay outside the gene matches. Looked up from germline, CDR1 is SQVTM and CDR2 is ANQGSEA.

The input for sequencing was blood, taken from a patient whose treatment included radiotherapy and nephrectomy. The origin of this receptor is a woman in her 70s with renal cell carcinoma. The chain carries TRBV29-1 and TRBJ2-7; 14 nucleotides line up with TRBD2. CDR3 protein: CSVGRLAGGLEQYF. In nucleotides, the CDR3 is TGCAGCGTTGGAAGACTAGCGGGGGGGCTCGAGCAGTACTTC.